One sample yielded the 4 T cell receptor beta chains listed below, sequenced in a study of shared clonotypes between healthy human individuals. The assay was immunoSEQ multiplex PCR, and TCRdb's table has in-frame clones only and misses some. The table includes about 1.5 million clones, 95% to 99% detected once. The sample was naive CD4+ T cells sorted from blood. Subset here: CD45RA+ positively selected. The receptors originated from a man in his thirties or forties in good health.

The rearrangement joins TRBV23-1 to TRBJ1-4; D remains unclear. TRBV23-1 is an ORF, with its function uncertain. The CDR3 is 14 residues long. The V end was cut by 0 bases, the J end by 4 bases, with 6 bases between. For the CDR3, the DNA is TGCGCCAGCAGTCAATCGGTAGGTAATGAAAAACTGTTTTTT. Its protein is CASSQSVGNEKLFF.

This clone has just a few counts. V and J are TRBV7-2 and TRBJ2-7; D is unclear. CDR1 and CDR2 (germline): SGHTA, FQGNSA. This CDR3 has 16 amino acids. The ends were cut back, 0 bases at V and 1 base at J, with 13 bases in the middle. The CDR3 region is CASSLALPPGSYEQYF. The CDR3 nucleotides read TGTGCCAGCAGCTTAGCGCTACCCCCAGGTTCCTACGAGCAGTACTTC.

The chain links TRBV25-1 to TRBJ2-5; 15 nucleotides align to TRBD2. The junction had 1 base not matched to a gene; V was cut back by 7 bases and J by 4 bases. This CDR3 contains 14 residues. The germline CDR1 and CDR2 sequences are MGHDK and SYGVNS. CDR3 nucleotide sequence: TGTGCCAGCATGGGACTAGCGGGAGGAGAGACCCAGTACTTC. Its protein is CASMGLAGGETQYF.

The CDR3 coding sequence is TGTGCCAGCAGCCCAAAAGCGGGAGGATATACCGGGGAGCTGTTTTTT. Translation: CASSPKAGGYTGELFF. J is TRBJ2-2 and V is TRBV7-2; 9 nucleotides agree with TRBD2. The CDR3 is 16 residues long. The germline V gene has CDR1 SGHTA and CDR2 FQGNSA. J was trimmed by 5 bases and V by 5 bases; bases with no gene match: 9.